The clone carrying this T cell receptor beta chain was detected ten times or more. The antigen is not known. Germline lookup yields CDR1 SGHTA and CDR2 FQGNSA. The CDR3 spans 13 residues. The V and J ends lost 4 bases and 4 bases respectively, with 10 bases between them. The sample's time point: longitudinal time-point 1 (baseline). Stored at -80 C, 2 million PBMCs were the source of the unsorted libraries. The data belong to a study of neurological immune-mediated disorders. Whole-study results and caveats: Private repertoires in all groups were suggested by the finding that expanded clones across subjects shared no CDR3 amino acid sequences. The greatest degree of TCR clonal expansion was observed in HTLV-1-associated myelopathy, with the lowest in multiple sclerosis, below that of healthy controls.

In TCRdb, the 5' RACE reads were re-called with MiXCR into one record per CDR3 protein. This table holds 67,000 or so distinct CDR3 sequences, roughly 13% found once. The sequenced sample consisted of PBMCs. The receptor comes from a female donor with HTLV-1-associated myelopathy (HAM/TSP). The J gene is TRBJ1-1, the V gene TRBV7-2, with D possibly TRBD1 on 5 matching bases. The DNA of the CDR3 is TGTGCCAGCAGCTCAGGGTTGGGCACTGAAGCTTTCTTT. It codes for CASSSGLGTEAFF.